Here is one T cell receptor (beta chain) with its context. The antigen remains unidentified. This entry is derived from a study of cytomegalovirus exposure and HLA in healthy donors. General study findings and limits: Later examination showed HLA-associated TCR beta chains had greater clonal expansion than equally common others. Accounts indicate the classifier identified cytomegalovirus status with strong specificity and sensitivity.

PCR used 60 Vbeta primers and 13 Jbeta primers. Sequencing was performed with immunoSEQ multiplex PCR; in TCRdb, only in-frame clones are kept and a portion is missing. Its table lists 150,000 or so clones. The V gene lost 4 bases and the J gene lost 2 bases, with 12 bases spanning the gap. The length of the CDR3 is 15 residues. Germline CDR1 SEHNR, CDR2 FQNEAQ (reference sequence). This TCR was recovered from a woman aged 45 to 65 in good health and CMV-seronegative. Specimen: PBMCs. This sequence joins TRBV7-9 and TRBJ2-1, with D possibly TRBD1 on 6 matching bases. CDR3 sequence (DNA): TGTGCCAGCAGCTATGGGGGCTCAACCTACAATGAGCAGTTCTTC. Translation: CASSYGGSTYNEQFF.